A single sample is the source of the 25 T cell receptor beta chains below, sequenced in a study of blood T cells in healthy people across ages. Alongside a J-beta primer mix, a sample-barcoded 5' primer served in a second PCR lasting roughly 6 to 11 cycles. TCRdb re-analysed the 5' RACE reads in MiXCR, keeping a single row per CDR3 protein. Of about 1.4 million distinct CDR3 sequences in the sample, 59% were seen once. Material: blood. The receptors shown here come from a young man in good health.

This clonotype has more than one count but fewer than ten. For the CDR3, the DNA is TGTGCCAGCAGCCGAGGAGTCGGCTACACCTTC. Its translation is CASSRGVGYTF. V gene TRBV3-1 combines with J gene TRBJ1-2; D remains unclear. This CDR3 has 11 amino acids. CDR1 and CDR2 from the germline V gene are LGHDT and YNNKEL (reference sequence). The V gene lost 4 bases and the J gene lost 8 bases, with 8 bases spanning the gap.

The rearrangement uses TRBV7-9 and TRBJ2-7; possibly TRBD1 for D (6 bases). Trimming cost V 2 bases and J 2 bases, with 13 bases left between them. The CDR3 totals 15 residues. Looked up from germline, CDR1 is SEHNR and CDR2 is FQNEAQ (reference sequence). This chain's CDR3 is CASSLSTDRPYEQYF. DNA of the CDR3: TGTGCCAGCAGCTTATCAACGGACAGACCCTACGAGCAGTACTTC.

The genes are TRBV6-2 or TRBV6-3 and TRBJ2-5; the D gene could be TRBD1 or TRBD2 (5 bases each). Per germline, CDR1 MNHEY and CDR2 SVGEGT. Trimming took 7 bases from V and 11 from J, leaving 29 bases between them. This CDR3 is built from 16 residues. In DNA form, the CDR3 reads TGTGCCAGCACCTCTACGGACCGGGGACCTTACAATGAGCAGTACTTC. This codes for CASTSTDRGPYNEQYF.

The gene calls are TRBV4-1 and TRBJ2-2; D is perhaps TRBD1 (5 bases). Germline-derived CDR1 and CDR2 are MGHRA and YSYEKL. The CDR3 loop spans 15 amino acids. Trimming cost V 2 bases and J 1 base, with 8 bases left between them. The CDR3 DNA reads TGCGCCAGCAGCCAAACTACAGGGAACACCGGGGAGCTGTTTTTT. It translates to CASSQTTGNTGELFF.

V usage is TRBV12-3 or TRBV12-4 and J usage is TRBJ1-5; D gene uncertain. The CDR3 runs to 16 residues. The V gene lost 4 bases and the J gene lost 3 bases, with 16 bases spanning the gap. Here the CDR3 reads CASSYLGSGVNQPQHF. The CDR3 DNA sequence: TGTGCCAGCAGTTACCTAGGATCCGGGGTCAATCAGCCCCAGCATTTT.

CDR3 loop: CASSYSRGQGYETQYF. CDR3 in DNA: TGTGCCAGCAGTTACTCGAGAGGACAGGGGTACGAGACCCAGTACTTC. The J gene is TRBJ2-5, the V gene TRBV6-5; 9 bases fit TRBD1. Germline lookup yields CDR1 MNHEY and CDR2 SVGAGI. The trim removed 0 bases at V and 5 bases at J, leaving 7 bases unmatched. The CDR3 totals 16 residues.

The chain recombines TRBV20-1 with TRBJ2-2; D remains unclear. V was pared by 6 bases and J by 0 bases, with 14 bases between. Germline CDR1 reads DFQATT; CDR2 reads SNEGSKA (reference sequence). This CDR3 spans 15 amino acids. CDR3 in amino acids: CSARRLSTNTGELFF. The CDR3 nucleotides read TGCAGTGCGAGGCGCCTTTCCACGAACACCGGGGAGCTGTTTTTT.

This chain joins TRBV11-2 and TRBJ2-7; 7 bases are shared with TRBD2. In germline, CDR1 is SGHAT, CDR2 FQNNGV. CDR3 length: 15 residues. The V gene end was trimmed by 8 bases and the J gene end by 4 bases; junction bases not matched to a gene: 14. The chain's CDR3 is CASENKGRDFYEQYF. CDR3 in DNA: TGTGCCAGCGAGAACAAGGGGAGGGATTTTTACGAGCAGTACTTC.

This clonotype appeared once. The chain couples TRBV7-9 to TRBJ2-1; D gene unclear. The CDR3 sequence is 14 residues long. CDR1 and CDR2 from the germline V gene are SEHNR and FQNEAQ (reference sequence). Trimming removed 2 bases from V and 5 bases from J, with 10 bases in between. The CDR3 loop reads CASSLPRQHNEQFF. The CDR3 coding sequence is TGTGCCAGCAGCTTACCGCGTCAGCACAATGAGCAGTTCTTC.

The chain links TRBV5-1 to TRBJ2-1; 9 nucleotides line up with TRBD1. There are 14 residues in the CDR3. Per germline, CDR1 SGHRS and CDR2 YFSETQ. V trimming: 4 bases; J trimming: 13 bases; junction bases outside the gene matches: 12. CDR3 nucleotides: TGCGCCAGCAGCCTCACCAATCTGGGACAGGGCCAGTTCTTC. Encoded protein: CASSLTNLGQGQFF.

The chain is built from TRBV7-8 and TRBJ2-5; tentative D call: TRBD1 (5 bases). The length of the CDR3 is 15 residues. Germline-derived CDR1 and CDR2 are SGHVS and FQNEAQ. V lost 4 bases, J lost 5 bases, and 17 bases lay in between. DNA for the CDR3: TGTGCCAGCAGCTCACCAACAGGCTTGATTGAGACCCAGTACTTC. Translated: CASSSPTGLIETQYF.

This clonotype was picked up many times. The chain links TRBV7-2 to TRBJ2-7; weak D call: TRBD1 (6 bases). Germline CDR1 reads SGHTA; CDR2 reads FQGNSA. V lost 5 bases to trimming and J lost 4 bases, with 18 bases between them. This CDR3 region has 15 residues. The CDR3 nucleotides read TGTGCCAGCAGCCCGAACCCAGGGGCCGTATACGAGCAGTACTTC. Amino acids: CASSPNPGAVYEQYF. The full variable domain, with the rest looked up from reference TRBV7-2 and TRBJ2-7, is GAGVSQSPSNKVTEKGKDVELRCDPISGHTALYWYRQSLGQGLEFLIYFQGNSAPDKSGLPSDRFSAERTGGSVSTLTIQRTQQEDSAVYLCASSPNPGAVYEQYFGPGTRLTVT.

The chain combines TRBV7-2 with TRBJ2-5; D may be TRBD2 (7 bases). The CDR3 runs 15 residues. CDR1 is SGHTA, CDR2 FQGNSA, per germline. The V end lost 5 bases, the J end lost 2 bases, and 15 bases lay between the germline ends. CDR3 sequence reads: CASSPPGRGQETQYF. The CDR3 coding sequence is TGTGCCAGCAGCCCCCCAGGGAGGGGGCAAGAGACCCAGTACTTC.

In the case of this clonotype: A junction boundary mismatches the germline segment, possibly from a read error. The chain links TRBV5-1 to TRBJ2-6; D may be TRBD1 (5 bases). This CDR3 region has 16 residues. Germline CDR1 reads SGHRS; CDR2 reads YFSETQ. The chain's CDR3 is CASSSSGFSGANVLTF. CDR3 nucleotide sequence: TGCGCCAGCAGCTCGTCAGGGTTCTCTGGGGCCAACGTTCTGACTTTC.

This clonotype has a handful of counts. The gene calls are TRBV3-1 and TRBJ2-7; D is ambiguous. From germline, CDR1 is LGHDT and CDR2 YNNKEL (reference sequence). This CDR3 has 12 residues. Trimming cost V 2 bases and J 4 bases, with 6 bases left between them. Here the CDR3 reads CASSQIPYEQYF. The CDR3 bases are TGTGCCAGCAGCCAAATACCTTACGAGCAGTACTTC.

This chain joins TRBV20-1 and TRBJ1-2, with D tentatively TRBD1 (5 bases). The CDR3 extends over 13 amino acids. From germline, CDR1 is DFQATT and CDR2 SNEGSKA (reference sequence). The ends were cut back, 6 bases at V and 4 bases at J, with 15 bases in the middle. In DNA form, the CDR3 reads TGCAGTGCAAGGGGACCGACTCTCTATGGCTACACCTTC. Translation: CSARGPTLYGYTF.

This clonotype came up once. For the CDR3, the DNA is TGTGCCAGCAGTCTAAACAGGGGGCGAGCCCAAGAGACCCAGTACTTC. Translation gives CASSLNRGRAQETQYF. The chain is built from TRBV27 and TRBJ2-4; 9 bases agree with TRBD1. The J call may not be correct, given that the DNA end is closer to TRBJ2-5. The germline V gene encodes CDR1 MNHEY and CDR2 SMNVEV (reference sequence). This CDR3 is 16 amino acids long.

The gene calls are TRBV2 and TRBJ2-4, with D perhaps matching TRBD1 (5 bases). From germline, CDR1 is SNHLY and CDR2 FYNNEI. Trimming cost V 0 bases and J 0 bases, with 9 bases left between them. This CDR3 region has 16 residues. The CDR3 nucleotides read TGTGCCAGCAGTGAAGCGGGGCGCTTAGCCAAAAACATTCAGTACTTC. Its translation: CASSEAGRLAKNIQYF.

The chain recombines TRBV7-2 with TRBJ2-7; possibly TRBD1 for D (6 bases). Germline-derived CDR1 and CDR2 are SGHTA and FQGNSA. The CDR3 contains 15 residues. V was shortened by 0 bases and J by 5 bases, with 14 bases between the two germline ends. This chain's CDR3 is CASSLAAGQINEQYF. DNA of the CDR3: TGTGCCAGCAGCTTAGCGGCAGGACAGATAAACGAGCAGTACTTC.

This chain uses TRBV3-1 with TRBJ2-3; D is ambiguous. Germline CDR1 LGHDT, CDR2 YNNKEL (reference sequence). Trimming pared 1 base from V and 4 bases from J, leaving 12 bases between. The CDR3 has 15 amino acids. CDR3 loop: CASSQGPLRADTQYF. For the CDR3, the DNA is TGTGCCAGCAGCCAAGGTCCCTTGCGCGCAGATACGCAGTATTTT.

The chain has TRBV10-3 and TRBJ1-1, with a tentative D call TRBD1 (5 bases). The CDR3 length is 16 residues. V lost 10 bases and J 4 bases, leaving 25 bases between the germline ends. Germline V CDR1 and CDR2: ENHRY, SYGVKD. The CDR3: CATNKEGSLRTTEAFF. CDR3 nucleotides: TGTGCCACCAACAAGGAGGGGTCGCTAAGGACCACTGAAGCTTTCTTT.

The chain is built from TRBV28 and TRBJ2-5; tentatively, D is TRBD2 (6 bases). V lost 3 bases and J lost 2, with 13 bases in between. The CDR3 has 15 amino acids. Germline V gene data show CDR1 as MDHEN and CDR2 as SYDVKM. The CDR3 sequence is CASSLSRESQETQYF. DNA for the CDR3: TGTGCCAGCAGTTTGAGCCGGGAGTCACAAGAGACCCAGTACTTC.

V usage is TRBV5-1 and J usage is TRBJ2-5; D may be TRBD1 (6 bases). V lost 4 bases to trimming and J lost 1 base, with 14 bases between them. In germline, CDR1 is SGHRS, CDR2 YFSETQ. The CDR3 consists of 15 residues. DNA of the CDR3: TGCGCCAGCAGCACACCGACAGGCGGCCAAGAGACCCAGTACTTC. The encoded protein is CASSTPTGGQETQYF. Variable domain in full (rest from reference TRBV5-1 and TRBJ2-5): KAGVTQTPRYLIKTRGQQVTLSCSPISGHRSVSWYQQTPGQGLQFLFEYFSETQRNKGNFPGRFSGRQFSNSRSEMNVSTLELGDSALYLCASSTPTGGQETQYFGPGTRLLVL.

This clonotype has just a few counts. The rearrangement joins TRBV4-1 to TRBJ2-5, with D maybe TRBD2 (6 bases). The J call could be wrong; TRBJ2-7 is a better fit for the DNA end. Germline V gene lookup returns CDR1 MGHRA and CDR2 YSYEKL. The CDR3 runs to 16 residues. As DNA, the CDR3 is TGCGCCAGCAGCCAAGTCGGGGGAGGCTGGGACTACGAGCAGTACTTC. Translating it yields CASSQVGGGWDYEQYF.

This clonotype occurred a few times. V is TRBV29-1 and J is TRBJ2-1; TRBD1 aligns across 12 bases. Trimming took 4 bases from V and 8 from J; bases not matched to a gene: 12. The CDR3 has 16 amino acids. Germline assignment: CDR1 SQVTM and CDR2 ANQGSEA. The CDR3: CSVGWTGTGGLDEQFF. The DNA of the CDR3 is TGCAGCGTTGGGTGGACCGGGACAGGGGGCCTAGATGAGCAGTTCTTC.